The following is a T cell receptor beta chain sequence with its context. Its specificity is unknown. Mismatch with germline at one junction end may stem from a read error. The second PCR ran about 6 to 11 cycles with a sample-barcoded 5' primer and J-beta primers. TCRdb itself ran the 5' RACE reads through MiXCR, one entry per CDR3 protein. The sample has 1.5 million to 2 million distinct CDR3 sequences, about 28% seen once. The data derive from a study of blood T cells in healthy people across ages. The CDR3 has 14 amino acids. Germline lookup yields CDR1 SGHRS and CDR2 YFSETQ. Study-wide findings and caveats: Age advanced and TCR beta diversity per million T cells fell, roughly linearly.

The chain is built from TRBV5-1 and TRBJ2-1; no firm D call. Sequencing was done on a sample of blood. The TCR comes from a woman in her 30s in good health. The CDR3 loop is CAGSLALFVHEQFF. The CDR3, as DNA: TGCGCCGGCAGCTTGGCCCTTTTTGTCCATGAGCAGTTCTTC. Filled out from reference TRBV5-1 and TRBJ2-1, the complete variable domain reads KAGVTQTPRYLIKTRGQQVTLSCSPISGHRSVSWYQQTPGQGLQFLFEYFSETQRNKGNFPGRFSGRQFSNSRSEMNVSTLELGDSALYLCAGSLALFVHEQFFGPGTRLTVL.